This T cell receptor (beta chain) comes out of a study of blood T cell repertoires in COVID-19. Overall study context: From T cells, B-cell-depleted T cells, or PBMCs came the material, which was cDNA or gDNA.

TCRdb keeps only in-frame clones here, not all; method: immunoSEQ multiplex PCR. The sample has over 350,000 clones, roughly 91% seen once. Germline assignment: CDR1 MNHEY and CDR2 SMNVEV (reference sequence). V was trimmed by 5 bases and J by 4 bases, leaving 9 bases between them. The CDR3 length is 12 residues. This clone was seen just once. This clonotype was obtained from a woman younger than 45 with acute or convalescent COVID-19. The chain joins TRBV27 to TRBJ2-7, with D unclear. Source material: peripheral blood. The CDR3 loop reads CASSPIGYEQYF. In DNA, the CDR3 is TGTGCCAGCAGTCCCATCGGGTACGAGCAGTACTTC.